Listed here are 18 T cell receptor beta chains from one sample, sequenced in a study of cytomegalovirus exposure and HLA in healthy donors. The data were produced by immunoSEQ multiplex PCR, yet TCRdb's version contains in-frame clones alone and is incomplete. The sample contains around 160,000 clones, about 85% of which appear only once. The sample comprised PBMCs. These receptor sequences come from a man aged 25-45 years in good health and CMV-seropositive.

This clone turned up a few times. The chain is built from TRBV7-2 and TRBJ1-6, with TRBD1 as a possible D gene (6 bases). Trimming removed 5 bases at V and 9 bases at J, with 17 bases between. Germline assignment: CDR1 SGHTA and CDR2 FQGNSA. CDR3 length: 15 amino acids. Written as DNA, the CDR3 is TGTGCCAGCAGCCCCGGTCAGGGGTCTTTTTCACCCCTCCACTTT. This encodes CASSPGQGSFSPLHF.

The chain couples TRBV9 to TRBJ2-7; 7 bases map to TRBD2. Germline values: CDR1 SGDLS, CDR2 YYNGEE. Trimming at V came to 0 bases and at J to 6 bases, leaving 6 bases not matched to a gene. The CDR3 has 14 residues. CDR3 sequence reads: CASSVDGGLREQYF. The CDR3 bases are TGTGCCAGCAGCGTAGACGGGGGACTACGCGAGCAGTACTTC.

The chain has TRBV7-2 and TRBJ2-5; 8 nucleotides agree with TRBD1. Germline V CDR1 and CDR2: SGHTA, FQGNSA. Trimming at V came to 2 bases and at J to 5 bases, leaving 7 bases not matched to a gene. This CDR3 has 15 amino acids. CDR3 sequence reads: CASSLFQGARETQYF. CDR3 DNA: TGTGCCAGCAGCTTATTCCAGGGGGCGCGTGAGACCCAGTACTTC.

The chain links TRBV12-5 to TRBJ2-3; D gene unclear. Deletions cut 2 bases from V and 4 bases from J, with 4 bases between. CDR3 size: 12 residues. Germline assignment: CDR1 LGHNT and CDR2 FRNRAP. CDR3 residues: CASGLFADTQYF. CDR3 DNA: TGTGCTAGTGGTTTGTTCGCAGATACGCAGTATTTT.

The V and J genes are TRBV18 and TRBJ1-3; D is undetermined. The CDR3 is 15 residues long. V lost 3 bases, J lost 0 bases, and 9 bases lay in between. Germline V CDR1 and CDR2: KGHSH, LQKENI. The CDR3, as DNA: TGTGCCAGCTCACCGAAGGAGAGCTCTGGAAACACCATATATTTT. It yields the protein CASSPKESSGNTIYF.

V gene TRBV25-1 combines with J gene TRBJ1-4; 7 nucleotides match TRBD1. CDR3 length equals 15 residues. V shed 3 bases, J shed 4 bases, and the junction held 5 bases outside the gene matches. CDR1 MGHDK and CDR2 SYGVNS come from the germline V gene. The chain's CDR3 is CASSDLTGINEKLFF. CDR3 coding DNA: TGTGCCAGCAGTGACTTGACAGGGATTAATGAAAAACTGTTTTTT.

The rearrangement links TRBV5-1 to TRBJ2-7; TRBD1 matches 7 bases. Germline loops: CDR1 SGHRS, CDR2 YFSETQ. The V gene end was trimmed by 4 bases and the J gene end by 0 bases; junction bases not matched to a gene: 13. The CDR3 contains 17 residues. CDR3 coding DNA: TGCGCCAGCAGCCCCCGGGACAGTCCCGCTAGCTCCTACGAGCAGTACTTC. Translation gives CASSPRDSPASSYEQYF.

The rearrangement joins TRBV21-1 to TRBJ2-1; the table calls TRBD1, which could not be checked here. TRBV21-1 is assigned pseudogene status. The CDR3 has 16 residues. CDR3 amino acids: CASGDRGDLSYNEQFF. The DNA for the CDR3 is TGTGCCAGCGGGGACAGGGGGGATTTGTCCTACAATGAGCAGTTCTTC.

The chain employs TRBV2 and TRBJ1-5; D uncertain. Germline lookup yields CDR1 SNHLY and CDR2 FYNNEI. This CDR3 is 12 amino acids long. V was cut by 0 bases and J by 7 bases, with 4 bases left in between. CDR3 sequence: CASSEARQPQHF. CDR3 sequence (DNA): TGTGCCAGCAGTGAAGCGCGGCAGCCCCAGCATTTT.

The chain has TRBV18 and TRBJ2-1, with 8 bases aligning to TRBD2. The CDR3 consists of 14 residues. The germline V gene encodes CDR1 KGHSH and CDR2 LQKENI. V lost 6 bases to trimming and J lost 2 bases; unmatched junction nucleotides: 3. CDR3 sequence (DNA): TGTGCCAGCTCCGCGGGGGGACCCTACAATGAGCAGTTCTTC. This codes for CASSAGGPYNEQFF.

CDR3 coding DNA: TGTGCCAGCTCACCAGGCAGTGCAAACTCCTACGAGCAGTACTTC. Translating it yields CASSPGSANSYEQYF. The chain couples TRBV18 to TRBJ2-7; D ambiguous. The CDR3 is 15 amino acids. Germline assignment: CDR1 KGHSH and CDR2 LQKENI. V was pared by 2 bases and J by 0 bases, with 11 bases between.

A note on this clone: No DNA is shown, since the ends of the CDR3 on it are uncertain; the CDR3 is the one TCRdb lists. The chain joins TRBV7-2 to TRBJ2-1; the table's D gene call, TRBD1, was not cross checked with the DNA. Germline assignment: CDR1 SGHTA and CDR2 FQGNSA. The CDR3 has 16 residues if both end residues are counted. The CDR3 protein is CASSSPFGQGFNEQFF.

This sequence joins TRBV7-2 and TRBJ2-7, with 8 bases aligning to TRBD2. The V segment lost 1 base and the J segment 2 bases; nucleotides outside the gene matches: 10. This CDR3 has 17 amino acids. Germline V gene sequence: CDR1 SGHTA, CDR2 FQGNSA. DNA for the CDR3: TGTGCCAGCAGCTTAGAGAGGACTAGCCATATCACCTACGAGCAGTACTTC. Protein: CASSLERTSHITYEQYF.

The sample holds one count of this clone. The chain joins TRBV10-3 to TRBJ1-2; D gene unclear. The germline V gene encodes CDR1 ENHRY and CDR2 SYGVKD. The length of the CDR3 is 13 residues. Trimming removed 2 bases at V and 6 bases at J, with 10 bases between. In nucleotides, the CDR3 is TGTGCCATCAGTGAGGGAATCGACAATGGCTACACCTTC. Its translation is CAISEGIDNGYTF.

The CDR3 DNA sequence: TGTGCCAGCAGTTCCCCCGGGCAGCCCCAGCATTTT. Translating gives CASSSPGQPQHF. The rearrangement joins TRBV6-6 to TRBJ1-5; no reliable D call. V was shortened by 4 bases and J by 7 bases, with 8 bases between the two germline ends. This CDR3 contains 12 residues. Germline lookup yields CDR1 MNHNY and CDR2 SVGAGI (reference sequence).

This chain links TRBV10-1 with TRBJ1-6, with a tentative D call TRBD1 (6 bases). The CDR3 has 19 residues. CDR1 is WNHNN, CDR2 SYGVQD, per germline (reference sequence). V gave up 6 bases and J gave up 0 bases, with 21 bases separating them. CDR3 sequence (DNA): TGCGCCAGCAGGTACCGGGACACCAGCCCTAGCTCCTATAATTCACCCCTCCACTTT. Protein product: CASRYRDTSPSSYNSPLHF.

The chain carries TRBV28 and TRBJ1-1; D is undetermined. Germline CDR1 reads MDHEN; CDR2 reads SYDVKM. V was clipped by 5 bases and J by 6 bases, with 13 bases between them. The CDR3 is 13 residues long. The CDR3 here is CASSVVLGAEAFF. DNA of the CDR3: TGTGCCAGCAGTGTTGTACTCGGGGCTGAAGCTTTCTTT.

This clone was observed a few times. The chain is built from TRBV6-4 and TRBJ2-6; tentatively, D is TRBD1 (5 bases). The V and J ends lost 0 bases and 3 bases respectively, with 12 bases between them. Germline V gives CDR1 MRHNA, CDR2 SNTAGT. This CDR3 is 17 amino acids long. CDR3 nucleotides: TGTGCCAGCAGTGACTCTCCAGGGAACTTTGGGGCCAACGTCCTGACTTTC. It is translated as CASSDSPGNFGANVLTF.